One sample yielded the 10 T cell receptor beta chains listed below, sequenced in a study of blood T cell repertoires in COVID-19. TCRdb's table, derived via immunoSEQ multiplex PCR, lists solely in-frame clones and lacks some. The data contain some 57,000 clones, nearly 90% of them singletons. The source material was peripheral blood. These receptors were taken from a man aged 55 to 69 with active COVID-19.

The chain carries TRBV14 and TRBJ2-2, with unresolved D. The germline gives CDR1 SGHDN, CDR2 FVKESK. The CDR3 sequence is 17 residues long. The V end lost 0 bases, the J end lost 2 bases, and 13 bases lay between the germline ends. The CDR3 DNA reads as TGTGCCAGCAGCCAAGATTACTCGTTTCGTAACACCGGGGAGCTGTTTTTT. Its protein product is CASSQDYSFRNTGELFF. Full variable domain (missing parts from reference TRBV14 and TRBJ2-2): EAGVTQFPSHSVIEKGQTVTLRCDPISGHDNLYWYRRVMGKEIKFLLHFVKESKQDESGMPNNRFLAERTGGTYSTLKVQPAELEDSGVYFCASSQDYSFRNTGELFFGEGSRLTVL.

V is TRBV28 and J is TRBJ1-2; TRBD1 might be the D (5 bases). The V gene lost 2 bases and the J gene lost 2 bases, with 9 bases spanning the gap. The CDR3 has 14 residues. The germline CDR1 and CDR2 sequences are MDHEN and SYDVKM. The CDR3 sequence is CASSLLQGNYGYTF. DNA for the CDR3: TGTGCCAGCAGTTTACTCCAGGGCAACTATGGCTACACCTTC.

V is TRBV6-1 and J is TRBJ2-7; D is perhaps TRBD1 (5 bases). V dropped 2 bases and J dropped 3 bases, with 5 bases sitting between them. From germline, CDR1 is MNHNS and CDR2 SASEGT. The CDR3 runs 12 residues. The CDR3 coding sequence is TGTGCCAGCAGTGAAACAGGCTACGAGCAGTACTTC. Translation gives CASSETGYEQYF.

The chain couples TRBV30 to TRBJ1-6; D uncertain. V shed 3 bases and J shed 12 bases, with 12 bases lying between them. CDR1 and CDR2 from the germline V gene are GTSNPN and SVGIG (reference sequence). This CDR3 has 12 residues. Written as DNA, the CDR3 is TGTGCCTGGAGAGGAGTTTCAGAACCCCTCCACTTT. It is translated as CAWRGVSEPLHF.

The CDR3 reads CASHDRVNEQFF. The CDR3 DNA reads as TGTGCCAGCCATGACAGGGTCAATGAGCAGTTCTTC. The chain carries TRBV12-3 or TRBV12-4 and TRBJ2-1; 7 positions agree with TRBD1. Trimming cost V 8 bases and J 6 bases; bases outside gene matches: 4. The CDR3 runs to 12 residues.

The chain carries TRBV28 and TRBJ2-5; 7 bases line up with TRBD1. Germline V lookup: CDR1 MDHEN, CDR2 SYDVKM. The V gene end was trimmed by 4 bases and the J gene end by 5 bases; junction bases not matched to a gene: 13. This CDR3 region has 16 residues. DNA for the CDR3: TGTGCCAGCAGTTCCGGCGGACAGGTGGTGAGGGAGACCCAGTACTTC. This gives the protein CASSSGGQVVRETQYF.

The chain carries TRBV24-1 and TRBJ2-1, with D maybe TRBD1 (6 bases). From germline, CDR1 is KGHDR and CDR2 SFDVKD. This CDR3 has 14 residues. V lost 5 bases, J lost 6 bases, and 13 bases lay in between. Here the CDR3 reads CATSGTGWGNEQFF. The CDR3 DNA reads TGTGCCACCAGTGGAACAGGGTGGGGCAATGAGCAGTTCTTC.

V and J are TRBV6-5 and TRBJ2-3, with D possibly TRBD2 on 5 matching bases. Trimming removed 1 base at V and 0 bases at J, with 8 bases between. Per the germline V gene, CDR1 is MNHEY and CDR2 is SVGAGI. The CDR3 runs 15 residues. The DNA for the CDR3 is TGTGCCAGCAGTTACTTTGGCGGGAGCACAGATACGCAGTATTTT. Protein sequence: CASSYFGGSTDTQYF.

The chain joins TRBV6-5 to TRBJ1-2, with 10 nucleotides matching TRBD1. With V trimmed by 6 bases and J by 7 bases, 11 bases remained unmatched. Germline CDR1 MNHEY, CDR2 SVGAGI. The CDR3 is made up of 15 amino acids. The CDR3 DNA is TGTGCCAGCAGGCCCACGACAGGGGGCTTTTCTGGCTACACCTTC. Its protein product is CASRPTTGGFSGYTF.

The chain couples TRBV2 to TRBJ1-5; unclear D gene. V was clipped by 7 bases and J by 3 bases, with 10 bases between them. Germline values: CDR1 SNHLY, CDR2 FYNNEI. This CDR3 has 13 residues. The CDR3 DNA is TGTGCCAGCAAGCGTTATCTCAATCAGCCCCAGCATTTT. This codes for CASKRYLNQPQHF.